The TCR beta chain under discussion was sequenced for a study of T cells in tuberculosis. J gave up 1 base and V 0 bases, and 4 bases lay outside the gene matches. Germline CDR1 reads KGHSY; CDR2 reads FQNENV. The CDR3 loop spans 16 amino acids. TCRdb keeps only in-frame clones here, not all; method: immunoSEQ multiplex PCR. The table shows some 49,000 clones, with over 90% occurring only once. Documented time point: new active TB diagnosis, blood taken before or within 7 days of starting treatment. This TCR was sampled from an adult with tuberculosis. The V and J genes are TRBV16 and TRBJ2-5, with TRBD1 matching over 8 bases. This specimen was PBMCs, taken at tuberculosis diagnosis. The CDR3 DNA sequence: TGTGCCAGCAGCCAATCCGGGACAGGTTCCCAAGAGACCCAGTACTTC. This sequence encodes CASSQSGTGSQETQYF. Together with reference TRBV16 and TRBJ2-5, the CDR3 gives the full variable domain: GEEVAQTPKHLVRGEGQKAKLYCAPIKGHSYVFWYQQVLKNEFKFLISFQNENVFDETGMPKERFSAKCLPNSPCSLEIQATKLEDSAVYFCASSQSGTGSQETQYFGPGTRLLVL.